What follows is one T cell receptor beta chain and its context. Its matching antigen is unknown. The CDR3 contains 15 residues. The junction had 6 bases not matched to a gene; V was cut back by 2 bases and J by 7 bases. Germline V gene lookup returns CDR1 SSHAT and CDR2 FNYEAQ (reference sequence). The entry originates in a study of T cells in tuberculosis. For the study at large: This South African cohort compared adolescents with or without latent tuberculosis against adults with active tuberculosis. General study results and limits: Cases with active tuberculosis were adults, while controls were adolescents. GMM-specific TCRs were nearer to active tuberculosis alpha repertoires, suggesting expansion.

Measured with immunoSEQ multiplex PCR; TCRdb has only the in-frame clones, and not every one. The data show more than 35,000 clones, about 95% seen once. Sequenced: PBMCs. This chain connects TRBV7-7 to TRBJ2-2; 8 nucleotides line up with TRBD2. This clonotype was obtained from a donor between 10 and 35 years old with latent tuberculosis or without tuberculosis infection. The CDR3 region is CASSLLSGSGGELFF. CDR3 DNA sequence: TGTGCCAGCAGCTTACTGAGCGGGAGCGGCGGGGAGCTGTTTTTT.